This record looks at one TCR beta chain sequence and its context. What it recognizes is unknown. The data were taken from a study of shared clonotypes between healthy human individuals. Overall study context: Per donor, three plates held CD4 naive cells, three held CD4 memory, two held CD8 naive and one held CD8 memory.

Looked up from germline, CDR1 is LGHNA and CDR2 is YNFKEQ. V was shortened by 4 bases and J by 1 base, with 13 bases between the two germline ends. The CDR3 sequence is 15 residues long. Libraries were prepared by immunoSEQ multiplex PCR; TCRdb keeps only in-frame clonotypes and omits some of them. This sample has about 380,000 clones, with about 97% found just once. Study-wide results and caveats: Naive subsets tended to show greater estimated richness than memory subsets. In a handful of donors, approximately 5% of naive CD4 clonotypes appeared in common.

This chain links TRBV4-2 with TRBJ1-1; a possible D gene is TRBD1 (5 bases). The specimen sequenced was memory CD8+ T cells sorted from blood. The subset was: CD45RO+ cells pooled with CCR7-negative TemRA cells. The TCR sequence derives from a young man in good health. The CDR3 is CASSRTGPQNTEAFF. The CDR3 DNA reads TGTGCCAGCAGCCGTACGGGACCGCAGAACACTGAAGCTTTCTTT.